Following are 28 T cell receptor beta chains from one sample sequenced in a study of T cells in Graves' hyperthyroidism and ophthalmopathy. What was amplified from RNA transcripts were TCR beta CDR3 regions. Researchers ran a first-round RT-PCR on the TCR CDR3 using the HTBI primer set. TCRdb re-analysed the multiplex PCR reads in MiXCR, keeping a single row per CDR3 protein. This sample has around 350,000 distinct CDR3 sequences, with about 18% found just once. Sequencing was performed on blood. The receptors derive from a woman aged 18-35 years with Graves' hyperthyroidism.

This clonotype was seen repeatedly, ten times or more. V gene TRBV7-6 combines with J gene TRBJ2-7; D is perhaps TRBD2 (7 bases). This CDR3 is built from 14 residues. From germline, CDR1 is SGHVS and CDR2 FNYEAQ. Trimming stripped 2 bases from V and 5 bases from J, with 13 bases between. Here the CDR3 reads CASSLMGGAHEQYF. The DNA of the CDR3 is TGTGCCAGCAGCTTAATGGGGGGGGCCCACGAGCAGTACTTC.

This clonotype has at least ten counts. The chain uses TRBV5-1 and TRBJ1-1; no definite D call. Per the germline V gene, CDR1 is SGHRS and CDR2 is YFSETQ. The CDR3 has 14 residues. Trimming took off 2 bases at V and 4 bases at J, with 12 bases between the two ends. The CDR3 nucleotides read TGCGCCAGCAGCTTATGGGTTGAAAGCACTGAAGCTTTCTTT. It specifies CASSLWVESTEAFF.

This clonotype came up many times. The chain is built from TRBV12-3 or TRBV12-4 and TRBJ1-2; 8 nucleotides align to TRBD1. With V trimmed by 7 bases and J by 8 bases, 6 bases remained unmatched. The CDR3 sequence is 12 residues long. The CDR3 DNA sequence: TGTGCCAGCACCCCCGACAGGGGCGGCTACACCTTC. This codes for CASTPDRGGYTF.

This clonotype is medium-sized (0.01 to 0.1%) in the sample. The chain links TRBV28 to TRBJ2-2, with D perhaps assigned TRBD1 or TRBD2 (5 bases each). Per the germline V gene, CDR1 is MDHEN and CDR2 is SYDVKM. Trimming pared 8 bases from V and 0 bases from J, leaving 10 bases between. This CDR3 has 14 residues. The CDR3 protein is CASRGGANTGELFF. The DNA of the CDR3 is TGTGCCAGCCGGGGCGGTGCGAACACCGGGGAGCTGTTTTTT.

This clonotype has a count of ten or more. V is TRBV4-1 and J is TRBJ1-1; D remains ambiguous. This CDR3 contains 12 residues. In germline, CDR1 is MGHRA, CDR2 YSYEKL. With 10 bases removed from V and 2 bases from J, the gap between germline ends came to 11 bases. Written as DNA, the CDR3 is TGCGCCAATAAAGCCCGAAACACTGAAGCTTTCTTT. Residues: CANKARNTEAFF.

This clonotype has a handful of counts. The gene calls are TRBV6-5 and TRBJ1-1; D unclear. The CDR3 sequence is 12 residues long. CDR1 and CDR2 from the germline V gene are MNHEY and SVGAGI. V was shortened by 2 bases and J by 8 bases, with 9 bases between the two germline ends. CDR3 DNA: TGTGCCAGCAGTTACCCTCCAGAGGAAGCTTTCTTT. Translation gives CASSYPPEEAFF.

This clonotype appeared many times. The genes are TRBV20-1 and TRBJ2-5; 14 bases align to TRBD2. CDR3 length equals 16 residues. Germline V gene data show CDR1 as DFQATT and CDR2 as SNEGSKA (reference sequence). The junction had 6 bases not matched to a gene; V was cut back by 6 bases and J by 0 bases. The CDR3 loop reads CSARLAGGLYQETQYF. The CDR3 DNA is TGCAGTGCGAGACTAGCGGGGGGGCTGTACCAAGAGACCCAGTACTTC.

This clonotype was detected many times. The V gene is TRBV20-1, the J gene TRBJ2-7; D might be TRBD2 (7 bases). Per germline, CDR1 DFQATT and CDR2 SNEGSKA (reference sequence). Trimming removed 5 bases at V and 5 bases at J, with 19 bases between. CDR3 length: 14 residues. The CDR3 DNA reads as TGCAGTGCTCCCCTCGGCCAGGGGAGGGACGAGCAGTACTTC. Its protein is CSAPLGQGRDEQYF.

A note on this clonotype: Relative to the germline gene, one junction end is altered; a read error may explain this. The rearrangement links TRBV28 to TRBJ2-7, with TRBD2 matching over 9 bases. CDR1 is MDHEN and CDR2 is SYDVKM in the germline V gene. The CDR3 spans 15 residues. CDR3 sequence reads: CASTSAGTSRYDQYF. In DNA form, the CDR3 reads TGTGCCAGCACCTCGGCCGGGACTAGCCGCTACGATCAGTACTTC.

This clonotype came up many times. This chain joins TRBV6-1 and TRBJ1-3, with 7 bases that match TRBD1. Per the germline V gene, CDR1 is MNHNS and CDR2 is SASEGT. The junction had 10 bases not matched to a gene; V was cut back by 3 bases and J by 5 bases. This CDR3 contains 16 residues. This CDR3 reads CASSDDRDSIRNTIYF. CDR3 nucleotides: TGTGCCAGCAGTGACGACAGGGATTCGATAAGAAACACCATATATTTT.

This clonotype was recorded many times. V and J are TRBV25-1 and TRBJ2-7; maybe TRBD2 (5 bases). Trimming removed 2 bases from V and 5 bases from J, with 22 bases in between. The germline gives CDR1 MGHDK, CDR2 SYGVNS. This CDR3 spans 17 amino acids. CDR3: CASSEGFSRQYGNEQYF. CDR3 DNA: TGTGCCAGCAGTGAAGGGTTTTCGCGGCAGTACGGGAACGAGCAGTACTTC.

Many counts were recorded for this clonotype. This chain links TRBV6-1 with TRBJ1-2; unclear D gene. V shed 1 base and J shed 4 bases, with 10 bases lying between them. Germline V gene sequence: CDR1 MNHNS, CDR2 SASEGT. The CDR3 extends over 14 amino acids. CDR3 nucleotides: TGTGCCAGCAGTGAAGGTCTGGGAACCTATGGCTACACCTTC. Amino acid sequence: CASSEGLGTYGYTF.

Notes on this clonotype: The junction differs from germline at one of its ends, possibly a read error. J is TRBJ2-7 and V is TRBV19; D assignment may be TRBD1 or TRBD2 (6 bases each). CDR1 and CDR2 (germline): LNHDA, SQIVND (reference sequence). The CDR3 is 14 amino acids. The CDR3 nucleotides are TGTGCCAGTAGGGCGGAGGGGGAATCCTACAAGCAGTACTTC. It translates to CASRAEGESYKQYF.

The rearrangement links TRBV27 to TRBJ2-5, with D possibly matching TRBD2 (6 bases). CDR3 size: 15 residues. With 0 bases removed from V and 5 bases from J, the gap between germline ends came to 13 bases. CDR1 and CDR2 (germline): MNHEY, SMNVEV (reference sequence). The CDR3 loop is CASSLSGLVRETQYF. As DNA, the CDR3 is TGTGCCAGCAGTTTATCGGGACTGGTGCGGGAGACCCAGTACTTC.

This chain links TRBV9 with TRBJ2-2; a weak D match, TRBD1 (5 bases). CDR1 is SGDLS and CDR2 is YYNGEE in the germline V gene. V dropped 4 bases and J dropped 2 bases, with 12 bases sitting between them. This CDR3 comprises 15 residues. CDR3 residues: CASSSGQGNTGELFF. CDR3 sequence (DNA): TGTGCCAGCAGCTCAGGCCAGGGAAACACCGGGGAGCTGTTTTTT.

The table lists this clonotype with many counts. This chain connects TRBV20-1 to TRBJ2-5; 10 nucleotides line up with TRBD2. The CDR3 runs 17 residues. Germline CDR1 is DFQATT and CDR2 is SNEGSKA (reference sequence). Trimming at V came to 3 bases and at J to 1 base, leaving 11 bases not matched to a gene. CDR3 residues: CSARGGRTSGIQETQYF. For the CDR3, the DNA is TGCAGTGCTAGGGGGGGCAGGACTAGCGGAATCCAAGAGACCCAGTACTTC.

This clonotype appeared many times. This chain connects TRBV12-3 or TRBV12-4 to TRBJ1-1; possibly TRBD1 for D (6 bases). This CDR3 comprises 14 residues. With 4 bases removed from V and 1 base from J, the gap between germline ends came to 10 bases. CDR3 protein: CASSSGVWNTEAFF. CDR3 in DNA: TGTGCCAGCAGTTCAGGGGTTTGGAACACTGAAGCTTTCTTT.

This clonotype was seen ten or more times. V and J are TRBV6-5 and TRBJ1-2; D might be TRBD1 (6 bases). Trimming took 6 bases from V and 8 from J, leaving 22 bases between them. Germline V gene lookup returns CDR1 MNHEY and CDR2 SVGAGI. This CDR3 region has 15 residues. As DNA, the CDR3 is TGTGCCAGCAGCTTACTAAATACAGGGCGTAAGGGCTACACCTTC. This translates into CASSLLNTGRKGYTF.

This clonotype came up many times. The rearrangement links TRBV12-3 or TRBV12-4 to TRBJ1-1, with a possible D match to TRBD1 (5 bases). Trimming stripped 5 bases from V and 1 base from J, with 14 bases between. This CDR3 has 15 amino acids. The CDR3 spells CASSPGGGGNTEAFF. The CDR3 region has the DNA TGTGCCAGCAGTCCCGGGGGTGGAGGGAACACTGAAGCTTTCTTT.

This clonotype has a count of ten or more. The chain combines TRBV20-1 with TRBJ1-5; perhaps TRBD1 as D (5 bases). The CDR3 totals 14 residues. Germline CDR1 reads DFQATT; CDR2 reads SNEGSKA (reference sequence). V dropped 3 bases and J dropped 4 bases, with 13 bases sitting between them. DNA of the CDR3: TGCAGTGCTAGCCAACCCCCAGGGAATCAGCCCCAGCATTTT. It yields the protein CSASQPPGNQPQHF.

This clonotype has ten or more counts. The chain joins TRBV9 to TRBJ2-5, with 7 bases fitting TRBD1. Germline values: CDR1 SGDLS, CDR2 YYNGEE. This CDR3 comprises 14 residues. J was trimmed by 4 bases and V by 0 bases; bases with no gene match: 3. The CDR3 region is CASSVVRGRETQYF. Here the CDR3 DNA reads TGTGCCAGCAGCGTAGTAAGGGGGCGAGAGACCCAGTACTTC.

Ten or more counts support this clonotype. V and J are TRBV6-1 and TRBJ2-6, with unresolved D. The CDR3 has 17 amino acids. The germline V gene encodes CDR1 MNHNS and CDR2 SASEGT. Deletions cut 2 bases from V and 2 bases from J, with 13 bases between. The CDR3 nucleotides read TGTGCCAGCAGTGAACTAGGGCCGGGCACTGGGGCCAACGTCCTGACTTTC. Its protein product is CASSELGPGTGANVLTF.

This clonotype was counted at least ten times. The gene calls are TRBV12-3 or TRBV12-4 and TRBJ1-5; D call uncertain. The V gene lost 7 bases and the J gene lost 10 bases, with 17 bases spanning the gap. The CDR3 runs 13 residues. The CDR3 loop is CASTPSRRGPQHF. CDR3 DNA sequence: TGTGCCAGCACCCCCTCGAGGAGAGGACCCCAGCATTTT.

This clonotype came up a few times. The chain joins TRBV6-2 or TRBV6-3 to TRBJ1-2; D call uncertain. Germline V gene lookup returns CDR1 MNHEY and CDR2 SVGEGT. The ends were cut back, 6 bases at V and 0 bases at J, with 14 bases in the middle. This CDR3 spans 15 amino acids. CDR3 bases: TGTGCCAGCAGACTGCTTACAGTAGCTAACTATGGCTACACCTTC. Amino acid sequence: CASRLLTVANYGYTF.

This clonotype was picked up a small number of times. The CDR3 coding sequence is TGCGCCAGCAGCTTGGCAGGGACTAGCGCAACCAATGAGCAGTTCTTC. This translates into CASSLAGTSATNEQFF. The chain has TRBV5-1 and TRBJ2-1; 10 bases are a match to TRBD2. Germline lookup yields CDR1 SGHRS and CDR2 YFSETQ. The J segment lost 6 bases and the V segment lost 0 bases, leaving 6 bases of the junction unmatched. The CDR3 sequence is 16 residues long.

Many counts were recorded for this clonotype. The chain employs TRBV3-1 and TRBJ2-5; 8 bases are shared with TRBD1. J lost 5 bases, V lost 4 bases, and 6 bases had no gene match. Germline CDR1 LGHDT, CDR2 YNNKEL (reference sequence). There are 14 residues in the CDR3. CDR3 DNA sequence: TGTGCCAGCAGCCTGGGACAGGCGGTGGAGACCCAGTACTTC. This codes for CASSLGQAVETQYF.

This clonotype was seen many times. V usage is TRBV20-1 and J usage is TRBJ1-1; tentative D call: TRBD1 (5 bases). The germline V gene has CDR1 DFQATT and CDR2 SNEGSKA (reference sequence). The CDR3 has 14 amino acids. V was clipped by 6 bases and J by 5 bases, with 19 bases between them. DNA of the CDR3: TGCAGTGCACCCAAGGCCGGGGGGGGTACTGAAGCTTTCTTT. Protein product: CSAPKAGGGTEAFF.

This clonotype has a handful of counts. The chain carries TRBV2 and TRBJ2-2, with unresolved D. The V gene lost 1 base and the J gene lost 1 base, with 10 bases spanning the gap. CDR3 length: 16 amino acids. Germline V CDR1 and CDR2: SNHLY, FYNNEI. The CDR3 protein is CASSEGVKENTGELFF. DNA for the CDR3: TGTGCCAGCAGTGAAGGGGTGAAGGAGAACACCGGGGAGCTGTTTTTT.